This TCR beta chain derives from a study of CD8 T cells in ankylosing spondylitis. Points on this clonotype: One end of the junction does not line up with germline, which may come from a read error.

TCRdb re-called the 5' RACE reads with MiXCR, one entry per CDR3 protein. The profile covers 130,000 or so distinct CDR3 sequences, with around 7% appearing a single time and 12% taken by the ten largest. CDR1 and CDR2 from the germline V gene are MDHEN and SYDVKM. The CDR3 is 14 amino acids. Input material: blood, either unsorted or a sorted T cell fraction (not recorded which). This rearrangement joins TRBV28 to TRBJ1-6, with D perhaps matching TRBD1 (5 bases). The clonotype originates from a male donor with ankylosing spondylitis or in good health (not recorded which). In DNA form, the CDR3 reads TGTGCCACCAGTGCGGGACGGTTTGATTCACCCCTCCACTTT. Translating gives CATSAGRFDSPLHF.